Here is one TCR beta chain with its context. These data come from a study of cytomegalovirus exposure and HLA in healthy donors. Germline values: CDR1 MNHEY, CDR2 SMNVEV (reference sequence). V dropped 6 bases and J dropped 9; count of bases not matched to a gene: 9. The CDR3 totals 13 residues. The PCR employed 60 Vbeta primers together with 13 Jbeta primers. The table came from immunoSEQ multiplex PCR; TCRdb's copy has only in-frame clones and leaves some out. The sample comprises some 77,000 clones, around 80% of which are singletons, and 2% to 2.5% rests with the top ten. What was sequenced was PBMCs. The rearrangement joins TRBV27 to TRBJ2-7; 9 bases are shared with TRBD2. The TCR comes from a man in his thirties or forties in good health and CMV-seronegative. The CDR3 DNA reads TGTGCCAGCAGAGGGGGACTAGCTCAGGGGCAGTACTTC. It codes for CASRGGLAQGQYF.